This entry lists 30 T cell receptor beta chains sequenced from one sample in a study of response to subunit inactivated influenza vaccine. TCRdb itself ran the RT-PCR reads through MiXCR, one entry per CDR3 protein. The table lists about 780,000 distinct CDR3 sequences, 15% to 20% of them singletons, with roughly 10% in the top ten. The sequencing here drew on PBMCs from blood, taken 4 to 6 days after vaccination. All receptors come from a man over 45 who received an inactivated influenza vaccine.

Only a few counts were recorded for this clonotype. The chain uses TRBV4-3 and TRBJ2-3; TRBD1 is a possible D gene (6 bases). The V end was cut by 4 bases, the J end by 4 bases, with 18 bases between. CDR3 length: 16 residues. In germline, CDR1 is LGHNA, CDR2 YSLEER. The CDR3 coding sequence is TGCGCCAGCAGCCTATCACCAGGGACATCGGCAGATACGCAGTATTTT. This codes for CASSLSPGTSADTQYF.

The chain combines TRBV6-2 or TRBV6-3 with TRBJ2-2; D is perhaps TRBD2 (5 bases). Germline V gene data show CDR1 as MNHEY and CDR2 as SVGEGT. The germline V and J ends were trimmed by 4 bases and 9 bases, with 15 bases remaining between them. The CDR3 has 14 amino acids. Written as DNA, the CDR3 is TGTGCCAGCAGTTTGGGAGCGGTGGTCCGGGAGCTGTTTTTT. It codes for CASSLGAVVRELFF.

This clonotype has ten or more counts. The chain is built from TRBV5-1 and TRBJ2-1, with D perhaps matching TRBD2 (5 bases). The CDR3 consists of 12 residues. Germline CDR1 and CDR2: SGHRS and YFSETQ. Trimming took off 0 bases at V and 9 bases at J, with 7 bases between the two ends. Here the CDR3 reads CASSLVSAEQFF. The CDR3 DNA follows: TGCGCCAGCAGCTTGGTTAGCGCTGAGCAGTTCTTC.

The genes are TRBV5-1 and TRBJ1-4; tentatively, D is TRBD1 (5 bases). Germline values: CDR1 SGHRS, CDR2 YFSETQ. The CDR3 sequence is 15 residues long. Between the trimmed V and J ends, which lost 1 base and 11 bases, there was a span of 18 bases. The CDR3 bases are TGCGCCAGCAGCTTGAGAGGGGATGCGCATGGGAAACTGTTTTTT. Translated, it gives CASSLRGDAHGKLFF.

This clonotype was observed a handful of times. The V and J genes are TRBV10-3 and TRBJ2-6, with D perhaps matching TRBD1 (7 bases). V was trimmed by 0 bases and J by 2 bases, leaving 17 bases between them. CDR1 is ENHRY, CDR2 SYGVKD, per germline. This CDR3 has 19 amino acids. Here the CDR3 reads CAISESLAGGNAGANVLTF. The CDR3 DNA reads TGTGCCATCAGTGAGTCGCTGGCAGGGGGGAATGCTGGGGCCAACGTCCTGACTTTC.

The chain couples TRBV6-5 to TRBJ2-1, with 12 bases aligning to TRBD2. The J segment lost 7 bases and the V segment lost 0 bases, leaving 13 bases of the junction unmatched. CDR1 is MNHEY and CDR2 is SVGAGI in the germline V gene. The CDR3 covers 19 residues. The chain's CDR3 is CASSYSRASGGASDNEQFF. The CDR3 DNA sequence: TGTGCCAGCAGTTACTCGAGGGCTAGCGGGGGGGCCTCGGATAATGAGCAGTTCTTC.

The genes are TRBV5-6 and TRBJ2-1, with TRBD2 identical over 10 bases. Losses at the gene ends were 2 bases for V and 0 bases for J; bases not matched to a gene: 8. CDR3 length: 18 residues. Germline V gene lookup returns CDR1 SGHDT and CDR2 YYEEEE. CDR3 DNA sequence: TGTGCCAGCAGCTTCCTAGCGGGAGTGTCAAGCTCCTACAATGAGCAGTTCTTC. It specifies CASSFLAGVSSSYNEQFF. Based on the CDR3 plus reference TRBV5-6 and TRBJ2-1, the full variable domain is DAGVTQSPTHLIKTRGQQVTLRCSPKSGHDTVSWYQQALGQGPQFIFQYYEEEERQRGNFPDRFSGHQFPNYSSELNVNALLLGDSALYLCASSFLAGVSSSYNEQFFGPGTRLTVL.

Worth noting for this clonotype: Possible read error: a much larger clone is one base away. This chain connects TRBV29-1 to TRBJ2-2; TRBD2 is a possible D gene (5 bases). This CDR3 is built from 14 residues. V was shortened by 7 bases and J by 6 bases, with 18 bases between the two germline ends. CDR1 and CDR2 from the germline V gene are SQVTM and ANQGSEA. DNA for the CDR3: TGCAGCGACACTAGAGGCACGACCGCCGGGGAGCTGTTTTTT. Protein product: CSDTRGTTAGELFF.

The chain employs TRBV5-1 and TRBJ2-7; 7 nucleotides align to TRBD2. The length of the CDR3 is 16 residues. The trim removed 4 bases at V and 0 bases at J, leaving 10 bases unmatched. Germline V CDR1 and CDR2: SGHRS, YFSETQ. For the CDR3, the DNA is TGCGCCAGCAGCGCGGGACTAACCCAGAGCTCCTACGAGCAGTACTTC. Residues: CASSAGLTQSSYEQYF.

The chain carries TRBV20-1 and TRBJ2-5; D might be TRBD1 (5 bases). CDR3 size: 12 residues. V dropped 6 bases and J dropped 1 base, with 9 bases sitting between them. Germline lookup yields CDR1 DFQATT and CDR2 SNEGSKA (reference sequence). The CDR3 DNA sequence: TGCAGTGCCGACAGCCTCCAAGAGACCCAGTACTTC. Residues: CSADSLQETQYF.

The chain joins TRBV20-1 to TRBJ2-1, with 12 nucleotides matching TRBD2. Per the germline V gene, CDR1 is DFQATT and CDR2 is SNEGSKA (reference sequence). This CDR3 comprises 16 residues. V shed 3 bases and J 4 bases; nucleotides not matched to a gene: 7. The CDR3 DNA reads TGCAGTGCTAGTAGGACTAGCGGGACGATATACAATGAGCAGTTCTTC. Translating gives CSASRTSGTIYNEQFF.

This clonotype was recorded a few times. CDR3 amino acids: CSLPGAWHYEQYF. CDR3 sequence (DNA): TGCAGTCTTCCCGGGGCCTGGCATTACGAGCAGTACTTC. J is TRBJ2-7 and V is TRBV20-1; D possibly uses TRBD1 or TRBD2 (5 bases each). Trimming pared 8 bases from V and 4 bases from J, leaving 18 bases between. The CDR3 runs 13 residues. Germline-derived CDR1 and CDR2 are DFQATT and SNEGSKA (reference sequence).

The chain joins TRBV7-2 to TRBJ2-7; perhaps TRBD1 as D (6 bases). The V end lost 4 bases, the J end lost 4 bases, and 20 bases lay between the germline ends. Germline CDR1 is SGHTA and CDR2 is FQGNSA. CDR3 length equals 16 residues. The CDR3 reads CASSSATGLNGYEQYF. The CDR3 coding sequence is TGTGCCAGCAGCTCGGCGACAGGCCTCAATGGATACGAGCAGTACTTC.

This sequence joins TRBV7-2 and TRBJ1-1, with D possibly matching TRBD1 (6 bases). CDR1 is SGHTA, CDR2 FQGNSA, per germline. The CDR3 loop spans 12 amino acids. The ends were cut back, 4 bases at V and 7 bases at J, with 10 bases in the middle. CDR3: CASSSTGFEAFF. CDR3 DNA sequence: TGTGCCAGCAGCTCAACAGGGTTTGAAGCTTTCTTT.

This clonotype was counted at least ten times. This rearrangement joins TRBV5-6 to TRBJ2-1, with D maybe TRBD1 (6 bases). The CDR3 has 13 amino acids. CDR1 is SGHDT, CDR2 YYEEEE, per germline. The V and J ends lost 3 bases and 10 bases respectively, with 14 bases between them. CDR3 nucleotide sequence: TGTGCCAGCAGCTATTACAGGGCAGGGGAGCAGTTCTTC. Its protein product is CASSYYRAGEQFF.

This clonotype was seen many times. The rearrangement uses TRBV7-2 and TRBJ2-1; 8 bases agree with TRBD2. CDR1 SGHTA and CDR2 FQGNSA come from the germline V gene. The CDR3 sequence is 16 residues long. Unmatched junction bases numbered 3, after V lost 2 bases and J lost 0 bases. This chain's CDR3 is CASSLKAGGSYNEQFF. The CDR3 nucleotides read TGTGCCAGCAGCTTAAAGGCGGGAGGCTCCTACAATGAGCAGTTCTTC.

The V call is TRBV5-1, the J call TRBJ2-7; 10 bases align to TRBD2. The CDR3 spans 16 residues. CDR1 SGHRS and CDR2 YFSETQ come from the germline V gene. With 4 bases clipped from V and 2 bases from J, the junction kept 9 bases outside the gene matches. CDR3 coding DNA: TGCGCCAGCAGCCCACTGACTAGCGGGCCCACCTACGAGCAGTACTTC. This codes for CASSPLTSGPTYEQYF.

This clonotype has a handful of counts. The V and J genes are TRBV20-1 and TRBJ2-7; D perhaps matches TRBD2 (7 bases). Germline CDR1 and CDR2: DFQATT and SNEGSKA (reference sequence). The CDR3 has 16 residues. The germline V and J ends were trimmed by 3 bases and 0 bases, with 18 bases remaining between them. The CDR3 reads CSASGGLGSYSYEQYF. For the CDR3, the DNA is TGCAGTGCTAGCGGGGGGCTCGGTTCCTACTCCTACGAGCAGTACTTC.

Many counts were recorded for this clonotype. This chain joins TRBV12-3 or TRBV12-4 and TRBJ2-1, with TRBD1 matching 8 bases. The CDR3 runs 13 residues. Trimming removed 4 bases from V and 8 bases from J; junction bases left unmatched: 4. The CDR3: CASSWTGFDEQFF. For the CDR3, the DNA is TGTGCCAGCAGTTGGACAGGGTTCGATGAGCAGTTCTTC.

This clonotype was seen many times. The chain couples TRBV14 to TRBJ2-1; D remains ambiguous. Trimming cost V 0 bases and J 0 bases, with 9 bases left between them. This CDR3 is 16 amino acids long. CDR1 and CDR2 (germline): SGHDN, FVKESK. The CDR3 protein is CASSQDYLSSYNEQFF. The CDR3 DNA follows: TGTGCCAGCAGCCAAGACTATCTCAGCTCCTACAATGAGCAGTTCTTC.

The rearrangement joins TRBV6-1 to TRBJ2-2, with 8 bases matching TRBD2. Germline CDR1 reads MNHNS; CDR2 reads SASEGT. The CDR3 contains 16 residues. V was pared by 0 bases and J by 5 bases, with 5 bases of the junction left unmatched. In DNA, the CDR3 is TGTGCCAGCAGTGAAGCGCGGGAGGTCGGGACCGGGGAGCTGTTTTTT. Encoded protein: CASSEAREVGTGELFF.

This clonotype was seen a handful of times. The chain's CDR3 is CASSLEQWDEKLFF. The DNA of the CDR3 is TGTGCCAGCAGCTTGGAACAGTGGGATGAAAAACTGTTTTTT. The chain combines TRBV5-5 with TRBJ1-4; the D is unclear. CDR1 is SGHKS and CDR2 is YYEKEE in the germline V gene (reference sequence). The CDR3 is made up of 14 amino acids. Trimming cost V 0 bases and J 6 bases, with 9 bases left between them.

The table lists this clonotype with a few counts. The CDR3 coding sequence is TGTGCCAGCGGCCGGACAGTTGAGCAGTTCTTC. Translating it yields CASGRTVEQFF. The chain links TRBV11-2 to TRBJ2-1; D is possibly TRBD1 (6 bases). V was shortened by 8 bases and J by 9 bases, with 11 bases between the two germline ends. This CDR3 is built from 11 residues. From germline, CDR1 is SGHAT and CDR2 FQNNGV.

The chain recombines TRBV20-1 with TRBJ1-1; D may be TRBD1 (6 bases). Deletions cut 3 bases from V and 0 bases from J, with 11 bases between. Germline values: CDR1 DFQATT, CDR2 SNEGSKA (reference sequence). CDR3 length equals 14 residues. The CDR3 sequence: CSARATGVNTEAFF. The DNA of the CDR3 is TGCAGTGCTAGGGCGACAGGAGTGAACACTGAAGCTTTCTTT.

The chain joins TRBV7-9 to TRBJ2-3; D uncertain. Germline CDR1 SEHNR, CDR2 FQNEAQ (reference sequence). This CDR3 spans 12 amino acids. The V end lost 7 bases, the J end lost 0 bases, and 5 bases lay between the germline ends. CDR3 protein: CASKVSTDTQYF. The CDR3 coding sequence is TGTGCCAGCAAGGTTAGCACAGATACGCAGTATTTT. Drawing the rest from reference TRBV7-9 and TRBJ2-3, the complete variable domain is DTGVSQNPRHKITKRGQNVTFRCDPISEHNRLYWYRQTLGQGPEFLTYFQNEAQLEKSRLLSDRFSAERPKGSFSTLEIQRTEQGDSAMYLCASKVSTDTQYFGPGTRLTVL.

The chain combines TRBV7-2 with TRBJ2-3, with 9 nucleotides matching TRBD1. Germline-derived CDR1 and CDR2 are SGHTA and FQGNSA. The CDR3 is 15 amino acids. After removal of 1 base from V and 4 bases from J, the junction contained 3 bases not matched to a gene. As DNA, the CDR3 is TGTGCCAGCAGCTTAGACAGGGGGCGGCCAGATACGCAGTATTTT. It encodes CASSLDRGRPDTQYF.

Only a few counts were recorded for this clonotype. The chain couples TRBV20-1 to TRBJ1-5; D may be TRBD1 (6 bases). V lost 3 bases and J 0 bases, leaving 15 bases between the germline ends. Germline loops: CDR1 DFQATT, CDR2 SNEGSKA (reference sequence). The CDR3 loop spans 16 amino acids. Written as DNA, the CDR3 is TGCAGTGCTAGGGGGGGGGGCGCCCGTAGCAATCAGCCCCAGCATTTT. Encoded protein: CSARGGGARSNQPQHF.

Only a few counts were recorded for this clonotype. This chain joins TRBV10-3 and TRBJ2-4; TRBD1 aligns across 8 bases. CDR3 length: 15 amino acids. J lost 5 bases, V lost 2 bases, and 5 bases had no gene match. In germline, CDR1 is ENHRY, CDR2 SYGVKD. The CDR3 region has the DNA TGTGCCATCAGTGAGATTACAGGGGGACAAAACATTCAGTACTTC. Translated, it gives CAISEITGGQNIQYF.

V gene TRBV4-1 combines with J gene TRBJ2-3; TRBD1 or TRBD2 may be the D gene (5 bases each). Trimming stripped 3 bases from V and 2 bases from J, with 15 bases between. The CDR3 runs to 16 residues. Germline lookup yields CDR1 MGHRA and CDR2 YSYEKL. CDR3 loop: CASSHRTRGTTDTQYF. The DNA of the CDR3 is TGCGCCAGCAGCCACAGAACTAGAGGGACCACAGATACGCAGTATTTT.

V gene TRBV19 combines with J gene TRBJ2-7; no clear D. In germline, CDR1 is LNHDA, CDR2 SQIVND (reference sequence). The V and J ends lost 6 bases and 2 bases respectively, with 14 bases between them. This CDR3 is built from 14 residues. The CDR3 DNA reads TGTGCCAGTAGCTCCATGGACGGAACCTACGAGCAGTACTTC. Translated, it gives CASSSMDGTYEQYF.